Below, 8 T cell receptor beta chains from the same sample are listed, as sequenced in a study of cytomegalovirus exposure and HLA in healthy donors (dated by TCRdb to the late 2010s). The protocol used for the library was the immunoSEQ multiplex PCR assay. The multiplex PCR relied on a mix of 60 forward primers for TCR Vbeta segments and 13 reverse primers for TCR Jbeta segments. The clones in this table, taken by TCRdb from immuneACCESS, are in-frame only. Not every clone is retained; where verified, under half of the shortfall comes from an unresolved V gene, and the cause of the rest is unknown. The sample table shows 200,000 to 250,000 clones, and over 75% are seen once. The ten largest clonotypes hold more than 0.45% of the sample. The material sequenced was PBMCs. The origin of the receptors is a boy aged 5 to 17 in good health and CMV-seronegative.

This rearrangement joins TRBV18 to TRBJ1-1, with TRBD1 as a possible D gene (5 bases). Trimming took off 3 bases at V and 1 base at J, with 9 bases between the two ends. CDR3 length: 14 residues. Germline assignment: CDR1 KGHSH and CDR2 LQKENI. The CDR3 spells CASSPQGGNTEAFF. CDR3 sequence (DNA): TGTGCCAGCTCACCCCAGGGCGGGAACACTGAAGCTTTCTTT.

This clone was counted once. The gene calls are TRBV27 and TRBJ1-1; 7 positions match TRBD1. Per the germline V gene, CDR1 is MNHEY and CDR2 is SMNVEV (reference sequence). CDR3 size: 14 residues. The V and J ends lost 4 bases and 6 bases, in that order; junction bases with no gene match: 8. CDR3 in amino acids: CASSSDRVFAEAFF. CDR3 DNA: TGTGCCAGCAGTTCAGACAGGGTTTTTGCTGAAGCTTTCTTT.

This clone came up once. The V and J genes are TRBV6-5 and TRBJ2-3, with unresolved D. Trimming took 8 bases from V and 5 from J, leaving 8 bases between them. The CDR3 consists of 11 residues. CDR1 MNHEY and CDR2 SVGAGI come from the germline V gene. Written as DNA, the CDR3 is TGTGCCAGCGAAGAGAAAGATACGCAGTATTTT. Protein: CASEEKDTQYF.

V usage is TRBV11-2 and J usage is TRBJ2-5; 9 positions match TRBD1. J gave up 4 bases and V 5 bases, and 11 bases lay outside the gene matches. This CDR3 contains 16 residues. Per germline, CDR1 SGHAT and CDR2 FQNNGV. The CDR3 loop reads CASSERTGQGPETQYF. The CDR3, as DNA: TGTGCCAGCAGCGAAAGGACAGGACAGGGGCCAGAGACCCAGTACTTC.

V and J are TRBV29-1 and TRBJ2-3; D possibly corresponds to TRBD1 (6 bases). Germline values: CDR1 SQVTM, CDR2 ANQGSEA. The CDR3 has 12 residues. V was clipped by 7 bases and J by 3 bases, with 11 bases between them. The CDR3 protein is CSARGGTDTQYF. Here the CDR3 DNA reads TGCAGCGCCAGGGGCGGGACAGATACGCAGTATTTT.

The V call is TRBV18, the J call TRBJ2-7; no firm D call. The germline V gene has CDR1 KGHSH and CDR2 LQKENI. Trimming removed 2 bases from V and 0 bases from J, with 8 bases in between. The CDR3 has 14 residues. CDR3 DNA: TGTGCCAGCTCACCAGGCGGTCCCTCCTACGAGCAGTACTTC. Translated: CASSPGGPSYEQYF.

The rearrangement links TRBV7-2 to TRBJ2-7; D is perhaps TRBD1 (6 bases). Germline CDR1 SGHTA, CDR2 FQGNSA. V was pared by 5 bases and J by 5 bases, with 19 bases between. The CDR3 extends over 15 amino acids. Here the CDR3 reads CASSLQGSKGDEQYF. As DNA, the CDR3 is TGTGCCAGCAGCCTCCAGGGGTCAAAAGGGGACGAGCAGTACTTC.

The rearrangement joins TRBV2 to TRBJ2-1; TRBD1 agrees at 8 bases. CDR1 is SNHLY and CDR2 is FYNNEI in the germline V gene. The CDR3 runs 13 residues. V lost 6 bases to trimming and J lost 6 bases; unmatched junction nucleotides: 4. This CDR3 is CASRETGVNEQFF. The CDR3 DNA reads as TGTGCCAGCAGAGAGACAGGGGTCAATGAGCAGTTCTTC.